The clone carrying this TCR beta chain was seen only once. Its specificity is unknown. Compared with germline, one end of the junction differs, possibly owing to a read error. The data were obtained in a study of cytomegalovirus exposure and HLA in healthy donors. Study at large: A preliminary data release comprised about 85 million unique TCRs obtained from HLA-typed donors.

Study-level results: The classifier reportedly diagnosed cytomegalovirus status with high specificity and sensitivity. Altogether, some 160 TCR beta chains were recorded as cytomegalovirus-associated.

Germline lookup yields CDR1 SEHNR and CDR2 FQNEAQ (reference sequence). The CDR3 has 12 amino acids. The PCR used 60 Vbeta and 13 Jbeta primers. The assay was immunoSEQ multiplex PCR, and TCRdb's table has in-frame clones only and misses some. This sample has approximately 120,000 clones, with about 74% found just once. Sequencing used PBMCs. This TCR came from a female donor in good health and CMV-seronegative. The rearrangement links TRBV7-9 to TRBJ2-7; D is ambiguous. In DNA, the CDR3 is TGTTCCAGCGCCCACAGAGCCTACGAGCAGTACTTC. This codes for CSSAHRAYEQYF.